These 25 T cell receptor beta chains were all obtained from the same sample, sequenced in a study of long-term antiretroviral therapy in people with HIV. An immunoSEQ assay, version v3.0, was performed at survey level. Measured with immunoSEQ multiplex PCR; TCRdb has only the in-frame clones, and not every one. The table has about 40,000 clones, about four fifths seen once. This material consisted of unsorted PBMCs, taken 1 year after starting antiretroviral therapy. Every receptor here comes from a man aged 18-30 years with HIV.

This chain links TRBV18 with TRBJ2-5, with 9 bases lining up with TRBD1. Looked up from germline, CDR1 is KGHSH and CDR2 is LQKENI. V trimming: 0 bases; J trimming: 5 bases; junction bases outside the gene matches: 4. The CDR3 is 15 residues long. The CDR3 spells CASSPPQGTGETQYF. In DNA form, the CDR3 reads TGTGCCAGCTCACCACCCCAGGGGACAGGGGAGACCCAGTACTTC.

Remarks on this clone: A read error may produce the germline difference seen at one junction end. This chain joins TRBV28 and TRBJ2-7; 15 positions agree with TRBD2. Germline-derived CDR1 and CDR2 are MDHEN and SYDVKM. The CDR3 spans 14 residues. The CDR3 protein is CATEGLAGGYEQYF. The CDR3 nucleotides read TGCGCCACCGAGGGACTAGCGGGAGGATACGAGCAGTACTTC.

The J gene is TRBJ1-2, the V gene TRBV9, with a weak D call TRBD1 (6 bases). Looked up from germline, CDR1 is SGDLS and CDR2 is YYNGEE. Trimming left V 6 bases short and J 4 bases short, with 10 bases between. The CDR3 spans 12 residues. The DNA of the CDR3 is TGTGCCAGCATAGGGGGGGGCTATGGCTACACCTTC. Its protein product is CASIGGGYGYTF.

This sequence joins TRBV9 and TRBJ1-5; D gene uncertain. The CDR3 sequence is 15 residues long. The V gene lost 4 bases and the J gene lost 1 base, with 12 bases spanning the gap. Germline V gene lookup returns CDR1 SGDLS and CDR2 YYNGEE. This CDR3 is CASSPSSRSNQPQHF. As DNA, the CDR3 is TGTGCCAGCAGCCCCTCGAGTCGGAGCAATCAGCCCCAGCATTTT.

This clone was recorded only once. V is TRBV5-1 and J is TRBJ2-1, with 8 bases that match TRBD1. The CDR3 spans 15 residues. Germline-derived CDR1 and CDR2 are SGHRS and YFSETQ. The V segment lost 4 bases and the J segment 8 bases; nucleotides outside the gene matches: 11. The CDR3 protein is CASSRSGTGTDEQFF. In nucleotides, the CDR3 is TGCGCCAGCAGCCGATCCGGGACAGGAACGGATGAGCAGTTCTTC.

V and J are TRBV5-6 and TRBJ1-4; a possible D gene is TRBD1 (6 bases). V was pared by 2 bases and J by 2 bases, with 7 bases between. The CDR3 covers 14 residues. Germline values: CDR1 SGHDT, CDR2 YYEEEE. This CDR3 is CASSFTGTNEKLFF. The DNA for the CDR3 is TGTGCCAGCAGCTTTACAGGGACTAATGAAAAACTGTTTTTT.

This clone occurred a few times. The chain has TRBV6-5 and TRBJ2-2; 7 bases are shared with TRBD1. The CDR3 runs 13 residues. Losses at the gene ends were 4 bases for V and 4 bases for J; bases not matched to a gene: 0. Germline lookup yields CDR1 MNHEY and CDR2 SVGAGI. The CDR3 coding sequence is TGTGCCAGCAGTTCAGGGGGCACCGGGGAGCTGTTTTTT. Its translation is CASSSGGTGELFF.

The J gene is TRBJ1-2, the V gene TRBV29-1, with 8 positions matching TRBD1. Germline V gene data show CDR1 as SQVTM and CDR2 as ANQGSEA. Trimming took 3 bases from V and 4 from J; bases not matched to a gene: 13. This CDR3 spans 16 amino acids. CDR3 sequence: CSVDLRTGGIGYGYTF. Written as DNA, the CDR3 is TGCAGCGTTGATTTAAGAACAGGGGGGATCGGCTATGGCTACACCTTC.

V and J are TRBV7-2 and TRBJ1-1; TRBD1 is a possible D gene (6 bases). CDR1 is SGHTA and CDR2 is FQGNSA in the germline V gene. The V and J ends lost 8 bases and 1 base respectively, with 14 bases between them. This CDR3 region has 14 residues. CDR3 sequence reads: CASLIGGGNTEAFF. CDR3 bases: TGTGCCAGCCTAATAGGGGGGGGGAACACTGAAGCTTTCTTT. The whole variable domain, filled in from reference TRBV7-2 and TRBJ1-1, reads GAGVSQSPSNKVTEKGKDVELRCDPISGHTALYWYRQSLGQGLEFLIYFQGNSAPDKSGLPSDRFSAERTGGSVSTLTIQRTQQEDSAVYLCASLIGGGNTEAFFGQGTRLTVV.

The CDR3 loop reads CASRFTGVSNQPQHF. The CDR3 DNA reads TGTGCCAGCAGGTTTACAGGGGTTAGCAATCAGCCCCAGCATTTT. This chain connects TRBV27 to TRBJ1-5; TRBD1 matches 7 bases. V trimming: 6 bases; J trimming: 0 bases; junction bases outside the gene matches: 5. The CDR3 length is 15 residues. Looked up from germline, CDR1 is MNHEY and CDR2 is SMNVEV (reference sequence).

V is TRBV7-9 and J is TRBJ1-3, with D possibly TRBD1 on 5 matching bases. The germline gives CDR1 SEHNR, CDR2 FQNEAQ (reference sequence). The CDR3 loop spans 17 amino acids. Between the trimmed V and J ends, which lost 4 bases and 0 bases, there was a span of 16 bases. The CDR3 loop reads CASSSRTLESSGNTIYF. The CDR3 DNA reads TGTGCCAGCAGCTCCCGGACACTCGAGAGCTCTGGAAACACCATATATTTT.

The chain employs TRBV11-2 and TRBJ1-1; D remains unclear. V lost 0 bases to trimming and J lost 0 bases, with 2 bases between them. This CDR3 is built from 13 residues. Per the germline V gene, CDR1 is SGHAT and CDR2 is FQNNGV. CDR3 sequence reads: CASSLELNTEAFF. The CDR3 nucleotides are TGTGCCAGCAGCTTAGAACTGAACACTGAAGCTTTCTTT.

The chain joins TRBV7-9 to TRBJ1-4, with D possibly matching TRBD1 (6 bases). CDR3 size: 17 residues. From germline, CDR1 is SEHNR and CDR2 FQNEAQ (reference sequence). With 5 bases removed from V and 0 bases from J, the gap between germline ends came to 16 bases. CDR3 amino acids: CASSPQSGGSTNEKLFF. The CDR3 bases are TGTGCCAGCAGCCCACAATCCGGGGGCTCAACTAATGAAAAACTGTTTTTT.

The V and J genes are TRBV27 and TRBJ2-7, with TRBD1 as a possible D gene (6 bases). Trimming took off 6 bases at V and 4 bases at J, with 19 bases between the two ends. This CDR3 contains 15 residues. Looked up from germline, CDR1 is MNHEY and CDR2 is SMNVEV (reference sequence). CDR3 residues: CASSLTTGFAYEQYF. CDR3 nucleotides: TGTGCCAGCAGCCTAACCACAGGGTTCGCTTACGAGCAGTACTTC.

This clone appeared a single time. The genes are TRBV7-2 and TRBJ1-5; D is unresolved. The CDR3 runs 17 residues. Per the germline V gene, CDR1 is SGHTA and CDR2 is FQGNSA. The V end lost 4 bases, the J end lost 7 bases, and 23 bases lay between the germline ends. CDR3 region: CASSSYAGEGPGQPQHF. CDR3 nucleotides: TGTGCCAGCAGCTCGTACGCCGGGGAAGGTCCCGGACAGCCCCAGCATTTT.

V usage is TRBV28 and J usage is TRBJ1-2; a possible D gene is TRBD1 (5 bases). V dropped 4 bases and J dropped 0 bases, with 12 bases sitting between them. The germline CDR1 and CDR2 sequences are MDHEN and SYDVKM. The CDR3 is made up of 15 amino acids. This CDR3 reads CASSSTGEANYGYTF. The CDR3 nucleotides read TGTGCCAGCAGTTCTACAGGAGAAGCTAACTATGGCTACACCTTC.

This rearrangement joins TRBV5-1 to TRBJ2-3; tentative D call: TRBD2 (5 bases). The germline gives CDR1 SGHRS, CDR2 YFSETQ. There are 15 residues in the CDR3. V lost 0 bases and J 0 bases, leaving 8 bases between the germline ends. The chain's CDR3 is CASSLESGSTDTQYF. CDR3 bases: TGCGCCAGCAGCTTGGAATCGGGGAGCACAGATACGCAGTATTTT. Drawing the rest from reference TRBV5-1 and TRBJ2-3, the complete variable domain is KAGVTQTPRYLIKTRGQQVTLSCSPISGHRSVSWYQQTPGQGLQFLFEYFSETQRNKGNFPGRFSGRQFSNSRSEMNVSTLELGDSALYLCASSLESGSTDTQYFGPGTRLTVL.

V gene TRBV5-8 combines with J gene TRBJ2-1; D remains ambiguous. Per the germline V gene, CDR1 is SGHTS and CDR2 is YDEGEE. Trimming removed 1 base at V and 7 bases at J, with 6 bases between. The CDR3 consists of 12 residues. CDR3 nucleotides: TGTGCCAGCAGCTTGAGGCGTAATGAGCAGTTCTTC. It is translated as CASSLRRNEQFF.

This clone was seen just once. V gene TRBV5-1 combines with J gene TRBJ1-2, with 7 positions matching TRBD1. With V trimmed by 3 bases and J by 7 bases, 9 bases remained unmatched. CDR1 and CDR2 from the germline V gene are SGHRS and YFSETQ. CDR3 length: 14 amino acids. This CDR3 reads CASSSEGQYPGYTF. CDR3 in DNA: TGCGCCAGCAGCTCTGAGGGACAGTACCCTGGCTACACCTTC.

The DNA of the CDR3 is TGTGCCAGCAGCTTGGCAGGGTTCTCTGAAGCTTTCTTT. Protein product: CASSLAGFSEAFF. This chain links TRBV5-8 with TRBJ1-1; D may be TRBD1 (5 bases). Trimming took off 0 bases at V and 6 bases at J, with 9 bases between the two ends. This CDR3 is 13 amino acids long. The germline V gene has CDR1 SGHTS and CDR2 YDEGEE.

J is TRBJ2-1 and V is TRBV6-1; maybe TRBD2 (5 bases). The germline V gene has CDR1 MNHNS and CDR2 SASEGT. This CDR3 region has 15 residues. Trimming shortened V by 7 bases and J by 0 bases, and 13 bases separated the two germline ends. The CDR3 DNA follows: TGTGCCAGCACGGGCGGGCTGAGCTCCTACAATGAGCAGTTCTTC. Translating it yields CASTGGLSSYNEQFF.

This chain uses TRBV29-1 with TRBJ1-1, with 9 bases identical to TRBD1. From germline, CDR1 is SQVTM and CDR2 ANQGSEA. CDR3 length: 12 amino acids. The J segment lost 6 bases and the V segment lost 5 bases, leaving 4 bases of the junction unmatched. The CDR3 sequence: CSVHRGRAEAFF. CDR3 sequence (DNA): TGCAGCGTTCACAGGGGGCGCGCTGAAGCTTTCTTT.

In its sample, this clone was seen a few times. The rearrangement uses TRBV4-1 and TRBJ1-2; TRBD1 might be the D (6 bases). The germline V gene has CDR1 MGHRA and CDR2 YSYEKL. CDR3 length: 14 amino acids. Trimming removed 2 bases at V and 8 bases at J, with 15 bases between. This CDR3 reads CASSQPGQKDGYTF. The CDR3 nucleotides read TGCGCCAGCAGCCAACCCGGACAGAAGGACGGCTACACCTTC.

V gene TRBV18 combines with J gene TRBJ1-1; D uncertain. Trimming removed 6 bases from V and 1 base from J, with 12 bases in between. CDR1 is KGHSH, CDR2 LQKENI, per germline. The CDR3 sequence is 14 residues long. The CDR3 DNA follows: TGTGCCAGCTCCGTGGTGGGCGAGAACACTGAAGCTTTCTTT. Protein product: CASSVVGENTEAFF.

This sequence joins TRBV4-3 and TRBJ1-3, with TRBD1 matching over 7 bases. The ends lost 4 bases at V and 1 base at J; junction bases unmatched: 4. Germline CDR1 LGHNA, CDR2 YSLEER. The CDR3 runs to 15 residues. The CDR3 loop is CASSRSTGSGNTIYF. The CDR3 bases are TGCGCCAGCAGCCGGTCGACAGGGTCTGGAAACACCATATATTTT.